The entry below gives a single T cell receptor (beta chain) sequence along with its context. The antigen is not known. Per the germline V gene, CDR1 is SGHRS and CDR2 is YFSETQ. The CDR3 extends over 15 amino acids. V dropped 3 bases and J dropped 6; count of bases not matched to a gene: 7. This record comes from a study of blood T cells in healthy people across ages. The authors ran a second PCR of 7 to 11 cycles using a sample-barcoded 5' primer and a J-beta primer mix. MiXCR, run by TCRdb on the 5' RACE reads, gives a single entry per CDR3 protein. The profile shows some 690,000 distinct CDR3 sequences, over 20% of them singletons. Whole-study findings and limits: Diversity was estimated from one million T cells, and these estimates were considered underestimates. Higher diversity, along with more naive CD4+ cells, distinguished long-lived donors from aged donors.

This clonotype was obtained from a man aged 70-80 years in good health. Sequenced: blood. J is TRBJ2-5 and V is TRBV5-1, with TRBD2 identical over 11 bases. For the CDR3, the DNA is TGCGCCAGCAGCTCACTAGCGGGAGATAGTAAGACCCAGTACTTC. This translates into CASSSLAGDSKTQYF.